The 2 T cell receptor beta chains below were found in one sample sequenced in a study of CD8+ T cells in alopecia areata. Sequencing relied on a cDNA template that was reverse transcribed from extracted RNA. The data were produced by immunoSEQ multiplex PCR, yet TCRdb's version contains in-frame clones alone and is incomplete. The sample carries roughly 120,000 clones, around 54% recorded once. As to treatment: oral pan-JAK inhibitor, 5-10 mg twice daily. The sample in question was CD4+ T cells sorted from blood, obtained at week 24, from a patient treated with tofacitinib. These receptors all stem from a human donor with alopecia areata.

This chain connects TRBV5-1 to TRBJ1-2; D unclear. This CDR3 is built from 12 residues. Germline V gene lookup returns CDR1 SGHRS and CDR2 YFSETQ. V was clipped by 5 bases and J by 2 bases, with 7 bases between them. The CDR3 bases are TGCGCCAGCAGTGACTCGAACTATGGCTACACCTTC. This translates into CASSDSNYGYTF.

In this sample, this clone turned up a few times. V and J are TRBV7-2 and TRBJ1-4; D gene unclear. The V gene lost 2 bases and the J gene lost 0 bases, with 7 bases spanning the gap. The V gene's germline CDR1 is SGHTA and CDR2 FQGNSA. The CDR3 is 15 amino acids. The CDR3 coding sequence is TGTGCCAGCAGCTTAATTCTTGCAACTAATGAAAAACTGTTTTTT. Its protein product is CASSLILATNEKLFF.